The 4 T cell receptor beta chains below were found in one sample sequenced in a study of blood T cell repertoires in COVID-19. Clones were read by immunoSEQ multiplex PCR, and TCRdb kept only the in-frame ones, dropping some. The repertoire holds 130,000 to 150,000 clones, with around four fifths as singletons. Sequencing was done on a sample of peripheral blood. These receptors were obtained from a woman in her thirties or forties with active or convalescent COVID-19.

In its sample, this clone was seen once. The chain recombines TRBV7-2 with TRBJ1-1, with 9 bases aligning to TRBD1. The CDR3 loop spans 17 amino acids. Germline lookup yields CDR1 SGHTA and CDR2 FQGNSA. V trimming: 0 bases; J trimming: 0 bases; junction bases outside the gene matches: 5. CDR3 region: CASSLAGQGIMNTEAFF. The CDR3 nucleotides are TGTGCCAGCAGCTTAGCGGGACAGGGAATTATGAACACTGAAGCTTTCTTT.

The V call is TRBV11-3, the J call TRBJ2-7, with 7 bases lining up with TRBD1. Trimming at V came to 5 bases and at J to 2 bases, leaving 3 bases not matched to a gene. CDR1 and CDR2 (germline): SGHNT, YENEEA. CDR3 size: 13 residues. In nucleotides, the CDR3 is TGTGCCAGCAGCGTTGGACAGGCCTACGAGCAGTACTTC. The encoded protein is CASSVGQAYEQYF.

The chain employs TRBV28 and TRBJ2-3, with 10 bases lining up with TRBD2. Germline lookup yields CDR1 MDHEN and CDR2 SYDVKM. The V gene end was trimmed by 2 bases and the J gene end by 3 bases; junction bases not matched to a gene: 5. The length of the CDR3 is 16 residues. The CDR3: CASSLTSGIWTDTQYF. CDR3 DNA sequence: TGTGCCAGCAGTTTAACTAGCGGGATTTGGACAGATACGCAGTATTTT.

The chain carries TRBV13 and TRBJ1-1, with 8 bases matching TRBD1. Germline values: CDR1 PRHDT, CDR2 FYEKMQ (reference sequence). The trim removed 5 bases at V and 6 bases at J, leaving 14 bases unmatched. This CDR3 has 16 residues. The CDR3 bases are TGTGCCAGCAGCGAGCGACAGGGGCCGGGTGACTCTGAAGCTTTCTTT. Protein: CASSERQGPGDSEAFF. The full variable domain, in which reference TRBV13 and TRBJ1-1 provide the parts outside the CDR3, is AAGVIQSPRHLIKEKRETATLKCYPIPRHDTVYWYQQGPGQDPQFLISFYEKMQSDKGSIPDRFSAQQFSDYHSELNMSSLELGDSALYFCASSERQGPGDSEAFFGQGTRLTVV.